Below, one T cell receptor (beta chain) is given with its context. This sample was taken from a study of blood T cell repertoires in COVID-19. The wider study: T cells, B-cell-depleted T cells, or PBMCs supplied cDNA or gDNA.

In the original processing: Estimation of nucleated cell counts relied on the amplification of reference gene primers. TCRdb's copy holds only in-frame clones and misses some; the assay was immunoSEQ multiplex PCR. The DNA was the basis for D and trimming; V, J and clone size are from that table. Of around 220,000 clones in the sample, 80% to 90% were seen once. The CDR3 runs to 18 residues. V dropped 4 bases and J dropped 5; count of bases not matched to a gene: 19. Per the germline V gene, CDR1 is SGHDN and CDR2 is FVKESK. The specimen was peripheral blood. The V call is TRBV14, the J call TRBJ1-2, with 7 bases matching TRBD1. The receptor comes from a man aged 50 to 60 with acute or convalescent COVID-19. The CDR3: CASSRKRGPSRDSYGYTF. As DNA, the CDR3 is TGTGCCAGCAGCCGGAAGAGGGGGCCCAGCAGGGACAGTTATGGCTACACCTTC.